A single sample is the source of the 23 T cell receptor beta chains below, sequenced in a study of graft-versus-host responses after intestinal transplantation. These receptors' targets are unknown. Clones were sequenced by immunoSEQ multiplex PCR, and TCRdb holds only the in-frame ones, with some missing. The sample lists roughly 97,000 clones, roughly 87% seen once, with about 0.9% in the top ten. This specimen consisted of unstimulated CD4+ T cells sorted from spleen or lymph node cells, obtained before intestinal transplant. These receptor sequences come from a human donor who received an intestinal transplant.

The rearrangement links TRBV7-9 to TRBJ2-3, with TRBD2 matching 7 bases. Germline trimming cut 5 bases from V and 3 bases from J; bases unmatched to any gene: 11. This CDR3 has 16 amino acids. The germline V gene has CDR1 SEHNR and CDR2 FQNEAQ (reference sequence). As DNA, the CDR3 is TGTGCCAGCAGCCCTAGAAGTGGCGGGAGTACAGATACGCAGTATTTT. It encodes CASSPRSGGSTDTQYF.

This chain uses TRBV6-1 with TRBJ1-1, with 8 nucleotides matching TRBD1. The CDR3 consists of 17 residues. In germline, CDR1 is MNHNS, CDR2 SASEGT. With V trimmed by 1 base and J by 3 bases, 10 bases remained unmatched. CDR3 sequence (DNA): TGTGCCAGCAGTGAAGATAGGACAGGGTTTGGGGACACTGAAGCTTTCTTT. Its protein is CASSEDRTGFGDTEAFF.

J is TRBJ1-4 and V is TRBV18, with TRBD1 matching 7 bases. The length of the CDR3 is 16 residues. Per germline, CDR1 KGHSH and CDR2 LQKENI. V lost 4 bases and J lost 7; bases outside the gene matches: 12. The CDR3 nucleotides are TGTGCCAGCTCACTCACGGTTGGGACAGAAGTTGAAAAACTGTTTTTT. Translated, it gives CASSLTVGTEVEKLFF. The full variable domain, with the rest looked up from reference TRBV18 and TRBJ1-4, is NAGVMQNPRHLVRRRGQEARLRCSPMKGHSHVYWYRQLPEEGLKFMVYLQKENIIDESGMPKERFSAEFPKEGPSILRIQQVVRGDSAAYFCASSLTVGTEVEKLFFGSGTQLSVL.

The V gene is TRBV11-2, the J gene TRBJ2-7; no clear D. V was trimmed by 5 bases and J by 0 bases, leaving 11 bases between them. Germline CDR1 reads SGHAT; CDR2 reads FQNNGV. This CDR3 has 14 residues. The DNA of the CDR3 is TGTGCCAGCAGCATCGACCCGAGCTCCTACGAGCAGTACTTC. It is translated as CASSIDPSSYEQYF.

The CDR3 here is CASSLGQVNTEAFF. The CDR3 coding sequence is TGTGCCAGCAGCTTGGGACAGGTTAACACTGAAGCTTTCTTT. The rearrangement joins TRBV7-7 to TRBJ1-1, with 8 bases that match TRBD1. The ends lost 3 bases at V and 2 bases at J; junction bases unmatched: 2. The CDR3 covers 14 residues. The germline V gene has CDR1 SSHAT and CDR2 FNYEAQ (reference sequence).

This chain uses TRBV9 with TRBJ2-7; D is undetermined. CDR3 length: 14 residues. Germline-derived CDR1 and CDR2 are SGDLS and YYNGEE. V was clipped by 4 bases and J by 3 bases, with 14 bases between them. For the CDR3, the DNA is TGTGCCAGCAGCCCCAGACCACCTTTCTACGAGCAGTACTTC. Protein product: CASSPRPPFYEQYF.

The CDR3, as DNA: TGTGCCTGGAGTGTAAGAACAGGGATCCCCTACGAGCAGTACTTC. It specifies CAWSVRTGIPYEQYF. The chain uses TRBV30 and TRBJ2-7; TRBD1 is a possible D gene (6 bases). In germline, CDR1 is GTSNPN, CDR2 SVGIG (reference sequence). Trimming took 0 bases from V and 2 from J, leaving 14 bases between them. This CDR3 has 15 amino acids.

In this sample, this clone turned up once. The chain recombines TRBV10-2 with TRBJ1-1; D call uncertain. CDR1 WSHSY and CDR2 SAAADI come from the germline V gene. CDR3 size: 14 residues. The V end lost 4 bases, the J end lost 5 bases, and 14 bases lay between the germline ends. This CDR3 reads CASSVKGGRTEAFF. CDR3 coding DNA: TGCGCCAGCAGTGTCAAGGGTGGTAGGACTGAAGCTTTCTTT.

This chain uses TRBV5-4 with TRBJ2-1; 14 nucleotides align to TRBD2. CDR3 size: 15 residues. The ends lost 4 bases at V and 8 bases at J; junction bases unmatched: 5. Germline CDR1 SGHNT, CDR2 YYREEE (reference sequence). CDR3: CASSPGTSGSHEQFF. CDR3 sequence (DNA): TGTGCCAGCAGCCCTGGGACTAGCGGGAGCCATGAGCAGTTCTTC.

This CDR3 reads CASSLTGTGQNSPLHF. CDR3 sequence (DNA): TGTGCCAGCTCACTTACCGGGACAGGGCAGAATTCACCCCTCCACTTT. The chain employs TRBV18 and TRBJ1-6, with TRBD1 identical over 9 bases. Trimming cost V 4 bases and J 7 bases; bases outside gene matches: 8. Germline loops: CDR1 KGHSH, CDR2 LQKENI. CDR3 size: 16 residues. Together with reference TRBV18 and TRBJ1-6, the CDR3 gives the full variable domain: NAGVMQNPRHLVRRRGQEARLRCSPMKGHSHVYWYRQLPEEGLKFMVYLQKENIIDESGMPKERFSAEFPKEGPSILRIQQVVRGDSAAYFCASSLTGTGQNSPLHFGNGTRLTVT.

The J gene is TRBJ1-5, the V gene TRBV2, with 7 nucleotides matching TRBD1. Germline values: CDR1 SNHLY, CDR2 FYNNEI. The CDR3 is 13 residues long. With V trimmed by 5 bases and J by 7 bases, 5 bases remained unmatched. This chain's CDR3 is CASSSGGWQPQHF. The CDR3 DNA sequence: TGTGCCAGCAGTTCAGGGGGATGGCAGCCCCAGCATTTT.

This sequence joins TRBV6-5 and TRBJ2-1; 8 nucleotides align to TRBD1. Looked up from germline, CDR1 is MNHEY and CDR2 is SVGAGI. The CDR3 has 13 residues. The V segment lost 7 bases and the J segment 3 bases; nucleotides outside the gene matches: 2. CDR3 sequence: CASKDRGYNEQFF. The CDR3 DNA reads TGTGCCAGCAAAGACAGGGGCTACAATGAGCAGTTCTTC.

The chain employs TRBV6-5 and TRBJ1-2; 8 bases are a match to TRBD1. CDR3 length: 13 amino acids. Losses at the gene ends were 6 bases for V and 5 bases for J; bases not matched to a gene: 5. Germline V lookup: CDR1 MNHEY, CDR2 SVGAGI. The CDR3 DNA sequence: TGTGCCAGCAGAACGACAGGGGCTTATGGCTACACCTTC. It translates to CASRTTGAYGYTF.

The chain combines TRBV7-3 with TRBJ2-5; perhaps D is TRBD1 or TRBD2 (6 bases each). In germline, CDR1 is SGHTA, CDR2 FQGTGA. Trimming pared 5 bases from V and 1 base from J, leaving 20 bases between. The CDR3 runs to 17 residues. The CDR3 region is CASSPLRGPPSQETQYF. The CDR3 DNA reads as TGTGCCAGCAGCCCCCTCCGGGGGCCGCCCTCCCAAGAGACCCAGTACTTC.

The chain has TRBV4-1 and TRBJ2-1; 8 bases agree with TRBD2. The CDR3 spans 15 residues. From germline, CDR1 is MGHRA and CDR2 YSYEKL. V was clipped by 1 base and J by 6 bases; unmatched bases: 5. CDR3 coding DNA: TGCGCCAGCAGCCAAGTATGGCGGGGGGTCAATGAGCAGTTCTTC. Translation: CASSQVWRGVNEQFF.

The genes are TRBV29-1 and TRBJ1-1; TRBD1 is a possible D gene (5 bases). Trimming took 4 bases from V and 3 from J, leaving 9 bases between them. This CDR3 is built from 12 residues. CDR1 is SQVTM, CDR2 ANQGSEA, per germline. The CDR3 is CSVVKGHTEAFF. DNA for the CDR3: TGCAGCGTTGTTAAGGGGCACACTGAAGCTTTCTTT.

The chain employs TRBV9 and TRBJ2-5; D is unresolved. Per the germline V gene, CDR1 is SGDLS and CDR2 is YYNGEE. V was pared by 0 bases and J by 2 bases, with 8 bases between. The length of the CDR3 is 14 residues. CDR3 sequence: CASSVGGVQETQYF. CDR3 in DNA: TGTGCCAGCAGCGTAGGTGGGGTTCAAGAGACCCAGTACTTC.

The gene calls are TRBV7-6 and TRBJ2-7; D is possibly TRBD2 (5 bases). The J call may be incorrect, as the DNA end agrees better with TRBJ2-1. CDR3 length equals 13 residues. Germline loops: CDR1 SGHVS, CDR2 FNYEAQ. The CDR3 sequence is CASSLHGDNEQFF. The CDR3 region has the DNA TGTGCCAGCAGCTTACACGGGGACAATGAGCAGTTCTTC.

V and J are TRBV18 and TRBJ2-1, with D maybe TRBD1 (6 bases). V was trimmed by 0 bases and J by 10 bases, leaving 10 bases between them. This CDR3 comprises 13 residues. Germline V gene sequence: CDR1 KGHSH, CDR2 LQKENI. The CDR3 protein is CASSPPSGQEQFF. DNA of the CDR3: TGTGCCAGCTCACCACCGTCAGGACAGGAGCAGTTCTTC.

DNA for the CDR3: TGTGCCAGCAGTGAATTCAGGGATCAGCCCCAGCATTTT. Its protein product is CASSEFRDQPQHF. The chain has TRBV6-9 and TRBJ1-5, with D tentatively TRBD1 (5 bases). This CDR3 region has 13 residues. CDR1 is MNHGY and CDR2 is SVAAGI in the germline V gene. V lost 5 bases and J 5 bases, leaving 10 bases between the germline ends.

The chain recombines TRBV6-6 with TRBJ1-2; D unclear. Germline V gene sequence: CDR1 MNHNY, CDR2 SVGAGI (reference sequence). This CDR3 contains 11 residues. V was cut by 7 bases and J by 7 bases, with 10 bases left in between. This CDR3 reads CASTGGSGYTF. CDR3 sequence (DNA): TGTGCCAGCACGGGAGGGTCTGGCTACACCTTC.

The chain joins TRBV9 to TRBJ2-1, with unresolved D. This CDR3 is built from 12 residues. V was cut by 0 bases and J by 9 bases, with 7 bases left in between. Germline V gene sequence: CDR1 SGDLS, CDR2 YYNGEE. The CDR3 region is CASSVESGEQFF. In DNA form, the CDR3 reads TGTGCCAGCAGCGTAGAGTCGGGTGAGCAGTTCTTC.

The V and J genes are TRBV5-4 and TRBJ1-6; TRBD1 is a possible D gene (5 bases). CDR3 length: 13 amino acids. Germline V gene sequence: CDR1 SGHNT, CDR2 YYREEE (reference sequence). Trimming took off 2 bases at V and 10 bases at J, with 10 bases between the two ends. The CDR3 protein is CASSLSRASPLHF. For the CDR3, the DNA is TGTGCCAGCAGCTTAAGCAGGGCATCACCCCTCCACTTT.